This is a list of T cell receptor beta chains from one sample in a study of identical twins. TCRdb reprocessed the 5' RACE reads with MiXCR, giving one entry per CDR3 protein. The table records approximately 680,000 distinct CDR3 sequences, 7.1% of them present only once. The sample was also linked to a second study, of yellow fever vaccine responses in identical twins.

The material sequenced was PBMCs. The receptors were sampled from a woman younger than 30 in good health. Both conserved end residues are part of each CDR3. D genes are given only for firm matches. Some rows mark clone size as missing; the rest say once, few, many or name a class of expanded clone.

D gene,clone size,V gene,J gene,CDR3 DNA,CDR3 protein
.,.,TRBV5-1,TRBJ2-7,TGCGCCAGCAGCCTGAGCAGCTCTAGCGACTTACACTCCTACGAGCAGTACTTC,CASSLSSSSDLHSYEQYF
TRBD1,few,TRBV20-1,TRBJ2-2,TGCAGTGCCATGGACAGGGACACCGGGGAGCTGTTTTTT,CSAMDRDTGELFF
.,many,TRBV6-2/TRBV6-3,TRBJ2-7,TGTGCCAGCAGTTATCTCGGCCTCTCCTACGAGCAGTACTTC,CASSYLGLSYEQYF
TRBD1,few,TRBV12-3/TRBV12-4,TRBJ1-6,TGTGCCAGCACCGCGGGACAGTCTAATTCACCCCTCCACTTT,CASTAGQSNSPLHF
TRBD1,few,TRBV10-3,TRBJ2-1,TGTGCCATCACCTATTCGGTGCGACAGGGCGCCAATGAGCAGTTCTTC,CAITYSVRQGANEQFF
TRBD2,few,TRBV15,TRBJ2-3,TGTGCCACCAGCAGAGACTCAGCGGGGGGGCAGAGCACAGATACGCAGTATTTT,CATSRDSAGGQSTDTQYF
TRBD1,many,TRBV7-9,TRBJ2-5,TGTGCCAGCAGCCCGGGACAGGGACTATTTGAGACCCAGTACTTC,CASSPGQGLFETQYF
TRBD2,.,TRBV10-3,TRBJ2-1,TGTGCCATCAGTACTTCACTAGCGGGAGGGAATAATGAGCAGTTCTTC,CAISTSLAGGNNEQFF
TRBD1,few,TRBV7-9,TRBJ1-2,TGTGCCAGCAGCCTGGACAGGGGAGAGGATGGCTACACCTTC,CASSLDRGEDGYTF
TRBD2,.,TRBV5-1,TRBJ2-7,TGCGCCAGCAGCTTGACTAGCGGGGGGGTCGAGCAGTACTTC,CASSLTSGGVEQYF
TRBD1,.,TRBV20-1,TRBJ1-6,TGCAGTGCTAGACCGGCCGGGACAGTATATTCACCCCTCCACTTT,CSARPAGTVYSPLHF
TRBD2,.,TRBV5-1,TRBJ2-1,TGCGCCAGCAGCTTAATCCCGGGATCTCTAGCGGGAGGCCTCATCAATGAGCAGTTCTTC,CASSLIPGSLAGGLINEQFF
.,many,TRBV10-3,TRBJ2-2,TGTGCCATCAGTGACGACGGACCTGGAGGGGAGCTGTTTTTT,CAISDDGPGGELFF
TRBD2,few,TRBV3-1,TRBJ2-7,TGTGCCAGCAGCCCTCGGCTAGCGGGGAATTACGAGCAGTACTTC,CASSPRLAGNYEQYF
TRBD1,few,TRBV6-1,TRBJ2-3,TGTGCCAGCAGCTTGACAGGGTTTAGCGATACGCAGTATTTT,CASSLTGFSDTQYF
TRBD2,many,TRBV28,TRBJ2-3,TGTGCCAGCAGTCAAACTCCGGGACTAGCGGGGAGCACAGATACGCAGTATTTT,CASSQTPGLAGSTDTQYF
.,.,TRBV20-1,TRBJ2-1,TGCAGTGCTAGAGATTGGGGGAATTCCTACAATGAGCAGTTCTTC,CSARDWGNSYNEQFF